This T cell receptor beta chain was identified during a study of shared clonotypes between healthy human individuals (dated by TCRdb to about 2020). Regarding the research as a whole: The cohort comprised a couple of women and a few men aged 18 to 49 years. Per donor, leukapheresis produced somewhere between about 0.94 and 9 billion PBMCs. Blood TCR repertoires of a handful of healthy adults were deeply sequenced to estimate repertoire size and the extent of clonotype sharing between individuals. Libraries were prepared and TCR repertoires were sequenced by different laboratories using diverse techniques, in order to increase sequencing depth and limit assay-specific biases. Per donor, three plates each were used for CD4 naive and CD4 memory, two for CD8 naive, and one for CD8 memory. The paper as a whole reports these results and caveats: Compared with non-shared clonotypes, the clonotypes found in all four sorted-subset donors had higher generation probabilities. Larger estimated clonotype richness was generally found for naive subsets than for memory subsets. Approximately 5% of naive CD4, 3.5% of naive CD8, approximately 2.2% of memory CD4, and around 0.4% of memory CD8 clonotypes were shared across several donors. Pairwise subsampling indicated that sequencing depth was expected to affect the degree of clonotype sharing among donors. The genetic and exposure-history diversity represented was limited by the small number of donors. Sampling was restricted to blood, and TCR repertoires in tissues likely differ from the TCR repertoires found in blood. Incomplete sequencing was indicated by rarefaction of sorted-subset datasets, despite the large sequencing depth.

Including the terminal cysteine and phenylalanine, the CDR3 comprises 13 residues. Left in the record is the CDR3 DNA by itself, 39 bases read in frame from the first base. V sheds 5 bases and J sheds 4 bases, leaving 11 bases between their ends. CDR1 and CDR2 were assigned from the germline V gene as SGHTA and FQGTGA. Healthy HIV-negative adults with no recently reported acute infections or vaccinations were included as donors. Only Caucasian adults living in Nashville, Tennessee, USA were represented among the donors. Magnetic negative selection was used to enrich CD4+ T cells, after which naive cells were positively selected on CD45RA and the negative fraction became the memory subset. Blood was collected by leukapheresis, and PBMCs were isolated by Ficoll-Histopaque density gradient centrifugation and then cryopreserved in liquid nitrogen vapor phase. Purity and quantity of every magnetically sorted T cell population were checked by analytical flow cytometry. Genomic DNA was isolated from each sorted fraction and quantified by UV absorbance on a Nanodrop 2000c.

TCR CDR3 regions were amplified from genomic DNA by multiplex PCR using the deep immunoSEQ assay. Genomic DNA extracted from each cell subset was distributed evenly over all wells of several immunoSEQ 96-well plates, and each plate served as one replicate. For sorted subsets, about 200 ng genomic DNA, equal to about 30,000 T cell genomes, was loaded into each replicate PCR. Purified libraries were measured with a Qubit 3.0 fluorometer, size-checked on a Bioanalyzer 2100, and measured again with the KAPA Library Quantification kit. A separate single-read 150-cycle Illumina NextSeq 550 flow cell was used to sequence each immunoSEQ 96-well plate. The authors' pipeline ran thus. Because only junctional sequences without quality scores were contained in the immunoSEQ output, filtering matching that applied to full-length reads could not be performed. To assign V/J genes and CDR3, sequences were annotated using PyIR, a Python wrapper for IgBLAST v1.9, with IMGT germline references. Reads were removed for weak V/J assignments (E-value above 1e-6), missing CDR3, stop codons, out-of-frame junctions, or ambiguous translated residues. V3J clonotypes were defined as sequences sharing an identical inferred V gene, J gene, and CDR3 amino acid sequence. The percentage overlap between two repertoires was calculated by dividing the number of shared unique clonotypes by the size of the smaller repertoire. Three approaches were used to assess repertoire richness: RTK rarefaction, the Chao1 estimator, and Recon v2.1 estimates of unobserved clonotypes. Generation probabilities for all TCRbeta clonotypes obtained by the gDNA method from a handful of donors were computed using OLGA. TCRdb carries this immuneACCESS record with in-frame sequences only. Its versions omit some clonotypes, under half of them owing to an unresolved V gene in the studies checked, with the rest unexplained. For V, J and clone size, that table is used; D and trimming come from the DNA. The sample yields around 700,000 clones; approximately 74% were counted once. The ten largest clones take up 1.5% to 2% of the sample.

With regard to this clone: Its specific antigen is unknown. No base-level quality is on record; no much larger clone is a single base apart.

The sample taken for sequencing was memory CD4+ T cells sorted from blood. The sample's cell subset or site label, in plain terms: CD45RA-negative fraction. The sequence came from a young woman in good health. This chain is built from TRBV7-3 and TRBJ1-1, with the D gene too uncertain to name. The CDR3 protein: CASSPNDGTEAFF. The nucleotide sequence is TGTGCCAGCAGCCCTAATGACGGCACTGAAGCTTTCTTT.